Listed here are 18 T cell receptor beta chains from one sample, sequenced in a study of metastatic and nonmetastatic thyroid tumors. From the PCR reads, TCRdb re-called clones with MiXCR. In the table there are around 42,000 clones, about 12% of which are singletons. All patients were untreated before thyroid surgery. Source material: blood. These receptors came from a male donor with papillary thyroid cancer or a benign thyroid nodule (not recorded which). Some clones in this sample may be carry-over from other donors' samples.

This clone was recorded at least ten times. This chain uses TRBV6-6 with TRBJ1-1; D might be TRBD1 (5 bases). The V gene lost 6 bases and the J gene lost 1 base, with 27 bases spanning the gap. The CDR3 loop spans 19 amino acids. CDR1 is MNHNY and CDR2 is SVGAGI in the germline V gene (reference sequence). The chain's CDR3 is CASRRQIMETISPNTEAFF. The CDR3 DNA reads TGTGCCAGCAGGCGACAGATCATGGAGACAATTTCGCCGAACACTGAAGCTTTCTTT.

This clone was observed at least ten times. A single base separates this from a much larger clone, so it may be a read error. This same CDR3 is encoded by further DNA sequences in the sample. This sequence joins TRBV6-1 and TRBJ1-5; no clear D gene. The V gene's germline CDR1 is MNHNS and CDR2 SASEGT. This CDR3 region has 13 residues. The CDR3 is CASSPGSIGAQHF. Here the CDR3 DNA reads TGCGCCAGCAGCCCTGGCTCAATCGGGGCCCAGCATTTT.

This clone was picked up a small number of times. In DNA, the CDR3 is TGTGCCAGCAGTTTACAGGGGGCTGGGTACGAGCAGTACTTC. Amino acids: CASSLQGAGYEQYF. The chain recombines TRBV6-1 with TRBJ2-7; 9 bases are a match to TRBD1. V lost 5 bases and J lost 4; bases outside the gene matches: 6. The CDR3 runs 14 residues. Per germline, CDR1 MNHNS and CDR2 SASEGT.

This clone was seen at least ten times. J is TRBJ2-5 and V is TRBV6-6; D may be TRBD2 (6 bases). Germline values: CDR1 MNHNY, CDR2 SVGAGI (reference sequence). The CDR3 is made up of 14 amino acids. Trimming cost V 2 bases and J 7 bases, with 14 bases left between them. As DNA, the CDR3 is TGTGCCAGCAGTTACGAGGGCGGGATTGGGACCCAGTACTTC. Amino acid sequence: CASSYEGGIGTQYF.

The sample holds many counts of this clone. The rearrangement links TRBV29-1 to TRBJ2-1, with a weak D call TRBD1 (6 bases). The ends were cut back, 4 bases at V and 2 bases at J, with 9 bases in the middle. Germline lookup yields CDR1 SQVTM and CDR2 ANQGSEA. This CDR3 has 13 amino acids. The CDR3 nucleotides read TGCAGCGTTGCGGGACAAGCCTACAATGAGCAGTTCTTC. It specifies CSVAGQAYNEQFF.

This clone came up many times. The CDR3 protein is CSVEDETQYF. CDR3 sequence (DNA): TGCAGCGTTGAAGATGAGACCCAGTACTTC. The gene calls are TRBV29-1 and TRBJ2-5; D ambiguous. This CDR3 comprises 10 residues. Trimming shortened V by 0 bases and J by 5 bases, and 1 base separated the two germline ends. Germline assignment: CDR1 SQVTM and CDR2 ANQGSEA.

This clone appeared many times. The chain recombines TRBV7-9 with TRBJ1-1; 8 nucleotides match TRBD1. Per germline, CDR1 SEHNR and CDR2 FQNEAQ (reference sequence). V lost 0 bases and J lost 4; bases outside the gene matches: 4. The CDR3 sequence is 15 residues long. The CDR3 DNA follows: TGTGCCAGCAGCTTAGCTGCAGGGGGCGCCACTGAAGCTTTCTTT. Its protein is CASSLAAGGATEAFF.

This clone was counted ten times or more. The genes are TRBV6-2 or TRBV6-3 and TRBJ1-2, with D possibly matching TRBD1 (6 bases). Trimming pared 5 bases from V and 6 bases from J, leaving 19 bases between. Per germline, CDR1 MNHEY and CDR2 SVGEGT. The CDR3 runs 15 residues. DNA for the CDR3: TGTGCCAGCAGTCTAGGACAGCCTCGGGCCCATGGCTACACCTTC. Its translation is CASSLGQPRAHGYTF.

This clone has at least ten counts. The chain couples TRBV24-1 to TRBJ1-5; 9 nucleotides line up with TRBD1. The ends lost 9 bases at V and 4 bases at J; junction bases unmatched: 9. CDR3 length equals 15 residues. The V gene's germline CDR1 is KGHDR and CDR2 SFDVKD. The CDR3 loop is CATQPGQGQNQPQHF. In DNA, the CDR3 is TGTGCCACCCAGCCAGGACAGGGGCAAAATCAGCCCCAGCATTTT.

This clone was detected ten times or more. The chain is built from TRBV5-4 and TRBJ1-6, with D perhaps matching TRBD1 (6 bases). The CDR3 covers 15 residues. Trimming pared 1 base from V and 7 bases from J, leaving 12 bases between. CDR1 and CDR2 (germline): SGHNT, YYREEE (reference sequence). The DNA of the CDR3 is TGTGCCAGCAGCTTGTTCGGACAGCCAAATTCACCCCTCCACTTT. Protein: CASSLFGQPNSPLHF.

This chain links TRBV9 with TRBJ2-1; D remains unclear. V was cut by 4 bases and J by 4 bases, with 15 bases left in between. The CDR3 runs 15 residues. Germline V gene lookup returns CDR1 SGDLS and CDR2 YYNGEE. The CDR3 loop is CASSPTSLVYNEQFF. The CDR3 nucleotides are TGTGCCAGCAGCCCCACATCTCTGGTATACAATGAGCAGTTCTTC.

In its sample, this clone was seen many times. The gene calls are TRBV5-1 and TRBJ2-3, with 8 bases aligning to TRBD2. CDR1 and CDR2 from the germline V gene are SGHRS and YFSETQ. V dropped 5 bases and J dropped 5; count of bases not matched to a gene: 7. The CDR3 length is 14 residues. CDR3 in DNA: TGCGCCAGCAGAGGAGCGGGAGTGGTAGATACGCAGTATTTT. Translation: CASRGAGVVDTQYF.

This clone was counted ten times or more. This sample also contains other DNA sequences that code for the same CDR3. This rearrangement joins TRBV19 to TRBJ2-7; 10 bases match TRBD2. This CDR3 comprises 16 residues. The germline CDR1 and CDR2 sequences are LNHDA and SQIVND (reference sequence). With 6 bases clipped from V and 6 bases from J, the junction kept 14 bases outside the gene matches. CDR3: CASSIKGTSVFAEQYF. Here the CDR3 DNA reads TGTGCCAGTAGCATCAAGGGGACTAGCGTCTTTGCCGAGCAGTACTTC.

In its sample, this clone was seen many times. The gene calls are TRBV30 and TRBJ2-7, with 8 bases lining up with TRBD2. The CDR3 is made up of 14 amino acids. V trimming: 4 bases; J trimming: 3 bases; junction bases outside the gene matches: 8. Germline CDR1 is GTSNPN and CDR2 is SVGIG (reference sequence). The DNA of the CDR3 is TGTGCCTGGACTAGCGGGCCGGGGGGCTACGAGCAGTACTTC. This codes for CAWTSGPGGYEQYF.

Many counts were recorded for this clone. This chain uses TRBV19 with TRBJ2-3; 8 bases are a match to TRBD2. This CDR3 spans 14 amino acids. CDR1 and CDR2 (germline): LNHDA, SQIVND (reference sequence). Losses at the gene ends were 7 bases for V and 5 bases for J; bases not matched to a gene: 8. The CDR3 sequence is CASKGLAGEDTQYF. Here the CDR3 DNA reads TGTGCCAGTAAGGGCCTAGCGGGTGAAGATACGCAGTATTTT. Looking up the rest from reference TRBV19 and TRBJ2-3 gives the full variable domain: DGGITQSPKYLFRKEGQNVTLSCEQNLNHDAMYWYRQDPGQGLRLIYYSQIVNDFQKGDIAEGYSVSREKKESFPLTVTSAQKNPTAFYLCASKGLAGEDTQYFGPGTRLTVL.

This clone was seen repeatedly, ten times or more. The chain carries TRBV20-1 and TRBJ2-7, with TRBD2 as a possible D gene (5 bases). Between the trimmed V and J ends, which lost 1 base and 5 bases, there was a span of 18 bases. The length of the CDR3 is 15 residues. Germline CDR1 reads DFQATT; CDR2 reads SNEGSKA (reference sequence). The CDR3: CSARGAAGGRNEQYF. The DNA of the CDR3 is TGCAGTGCTAGAGGAGCGGCTGGCGGTAGGAACGAGCAGTACTTC.

This clone was counted at least ten times. The chain recombines TRBV7-9 with TRBJ1-1; possibly TRBD1 for D (6 bases). V shed 1 base and J shed 3 bases, with 9 bases lying between them. The CDR3 has 14 amino acids. Germline lookup yields CDR1 SEHNR and CDR2 FQNEAQ (reference sequence). The CDR3 is CASSLVQGDTEAFF. The CDR3 nucleotides read TGTGCCAGCAGCTTAGTACAGGGCGACACTGAAGCTTTCTTT. Filled out from reference TRBV7-9 and TRBJ1-1, the complete variable domain reads DTGVSQNPRHKITKRGQNVTFRCDPISEHNRLYWYRQTLGQGPEFLTYFQNEAQLEKSRLLSDRFSAERPKGSFSTLEIQRTEQGDSAMYLCASSLVQGDTEAFFGQGTRLTVV.

This clone was counted once. The chain uses TRBV10-3 and TRBJ2-6; 9 bases align to TRBD2. This CDR3 has 18 residues. Germline V gives CDR1 ENHRY, CDR2 SYGVKD. Trimming took 3 bases from V and 0 from J; bases not matched to a gene: 6. CDR3 nucleotides: TGTGCCATCAGTGAAACTAGCGGGCCCTTCTCTGGGGCCAACGTCCTGACTTTC. Translated: CAISETSGPFSGANVLTF.